This T cell receptor beta chain appears in the sequencing data of a study of vaccination and CD4 T cells after COVID-19. The Oncomine TCR Beta short-read assay was applied to DNA of cultured CD4+ T cells. Each CDR3 protein is one row after TCRdb ran MiXCR on the PCR reads. The sample has some 21,000 distinct CDR3 sequences, around 40% seen once. With respect to this clonotype: The antigen remains unidentified.

The CDR3 runs to 12 residues. V dropped 3 bases and J dropped 7 bases, with 9 bases sitting between them. Study findings and constraints: From approximately 21 to 40, the median of SARS-CoV-2-reactive clonotypes rose without reaching significance.

Treatment here: roughly 10-day PBMC culture with coronavirus spike peptide pools or control peptides (ViraFEST assay). The starting material was CD4+ T cells from blood, cultured in vitro, obtained before SARS-CoV-2 vaccination. V is TRBV12-3 or TRBV12-4 and J is TRBJ1-2; D gene uncertain. This receptor was taken from a human donor who had recovered from COVID-19. The CDR3 DNA reads as TGTGCCAGCAGTTTCTCGACGAGTGGCTACACCTTC. Encoded protein: CASSFSTSGYTF.